The sequence of this TCR beta chain was determined in a study of blood T cell repertoires in COVID-19. The wider study: Nucleic acid was either cDNA or gDNA, and it came from T cells, B-cell-depleted T cells, or PBMCs.

From germline, CDR1 is SGHRS and CDR2 YFSETQ. CDR3 length: 15 amino acids. J was trimmed by 1 base and V by 4 bases; bases with no gene match: 6. The data were produced by immunoSEQ multiplex PCR, yet TCRdb's version contains in-frame clones alone and is incomplete. The sample holds around 120,000 clones, around 86% seen once. The chain couples TRBV5-1 to TRBJ1-1; 8 nucleotides align to TRBD1. This TCR was recovered from a woman in her 70s with acute or convalescent COVID-19. What was sequenced was peripheral blood. The CDR3 region is CASSVLGQENTEAFF. The CDR3 DNA follows: TGCGCCAGCAGCGTCCTGGGACAGGAGAACACTGAAGCTTTCTTT.